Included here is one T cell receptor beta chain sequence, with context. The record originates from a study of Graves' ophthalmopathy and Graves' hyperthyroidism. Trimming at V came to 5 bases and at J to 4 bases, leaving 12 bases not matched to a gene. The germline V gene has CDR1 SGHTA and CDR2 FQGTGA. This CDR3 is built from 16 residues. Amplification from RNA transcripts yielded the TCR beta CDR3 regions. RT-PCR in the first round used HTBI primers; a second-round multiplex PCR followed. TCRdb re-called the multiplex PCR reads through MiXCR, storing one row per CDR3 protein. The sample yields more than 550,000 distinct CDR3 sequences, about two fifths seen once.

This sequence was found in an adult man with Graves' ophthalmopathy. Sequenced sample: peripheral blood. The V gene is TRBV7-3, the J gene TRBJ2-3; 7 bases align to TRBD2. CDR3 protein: CASSNKRGSQADTQYF. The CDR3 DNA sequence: TGTGCCAGCAGCAACAAGCGGGGAAGTCAGGCAGATACGCAGTATTTT.